The T cell receptor beta chain described here comes from a study of shared clonotypes between healthy human individuals. Produced via immunoSEQ multiplex PCR; TCRdb's table is partial and in-frame only. The sample records some 900,000 clones, around three quarters being singletons. This clone was detected only a few times. V lost 3 bases and J 4 bases, leaving 7 bases between the germline ends. The CDR3 spans 11 residues. Looked up from germline, CDR1 is DFQATT and CDR2 is SNEGSKA (reference sequence). Sequencing was done on a sample of memory CD4+ T cells sorted from blood. Subset of the sample: CD45RA-negative fraction. The TCR sequence derives from a man in his late teens or twenties in good health. The genes are TRBV20-1 and TRBJ2-7; D uncertain. CDR3 region: CSASQEYEQYF. The CDR3 coding sequence is TGCAGTGCTAGTCAGGAGTACGAGCAGTACTTC.